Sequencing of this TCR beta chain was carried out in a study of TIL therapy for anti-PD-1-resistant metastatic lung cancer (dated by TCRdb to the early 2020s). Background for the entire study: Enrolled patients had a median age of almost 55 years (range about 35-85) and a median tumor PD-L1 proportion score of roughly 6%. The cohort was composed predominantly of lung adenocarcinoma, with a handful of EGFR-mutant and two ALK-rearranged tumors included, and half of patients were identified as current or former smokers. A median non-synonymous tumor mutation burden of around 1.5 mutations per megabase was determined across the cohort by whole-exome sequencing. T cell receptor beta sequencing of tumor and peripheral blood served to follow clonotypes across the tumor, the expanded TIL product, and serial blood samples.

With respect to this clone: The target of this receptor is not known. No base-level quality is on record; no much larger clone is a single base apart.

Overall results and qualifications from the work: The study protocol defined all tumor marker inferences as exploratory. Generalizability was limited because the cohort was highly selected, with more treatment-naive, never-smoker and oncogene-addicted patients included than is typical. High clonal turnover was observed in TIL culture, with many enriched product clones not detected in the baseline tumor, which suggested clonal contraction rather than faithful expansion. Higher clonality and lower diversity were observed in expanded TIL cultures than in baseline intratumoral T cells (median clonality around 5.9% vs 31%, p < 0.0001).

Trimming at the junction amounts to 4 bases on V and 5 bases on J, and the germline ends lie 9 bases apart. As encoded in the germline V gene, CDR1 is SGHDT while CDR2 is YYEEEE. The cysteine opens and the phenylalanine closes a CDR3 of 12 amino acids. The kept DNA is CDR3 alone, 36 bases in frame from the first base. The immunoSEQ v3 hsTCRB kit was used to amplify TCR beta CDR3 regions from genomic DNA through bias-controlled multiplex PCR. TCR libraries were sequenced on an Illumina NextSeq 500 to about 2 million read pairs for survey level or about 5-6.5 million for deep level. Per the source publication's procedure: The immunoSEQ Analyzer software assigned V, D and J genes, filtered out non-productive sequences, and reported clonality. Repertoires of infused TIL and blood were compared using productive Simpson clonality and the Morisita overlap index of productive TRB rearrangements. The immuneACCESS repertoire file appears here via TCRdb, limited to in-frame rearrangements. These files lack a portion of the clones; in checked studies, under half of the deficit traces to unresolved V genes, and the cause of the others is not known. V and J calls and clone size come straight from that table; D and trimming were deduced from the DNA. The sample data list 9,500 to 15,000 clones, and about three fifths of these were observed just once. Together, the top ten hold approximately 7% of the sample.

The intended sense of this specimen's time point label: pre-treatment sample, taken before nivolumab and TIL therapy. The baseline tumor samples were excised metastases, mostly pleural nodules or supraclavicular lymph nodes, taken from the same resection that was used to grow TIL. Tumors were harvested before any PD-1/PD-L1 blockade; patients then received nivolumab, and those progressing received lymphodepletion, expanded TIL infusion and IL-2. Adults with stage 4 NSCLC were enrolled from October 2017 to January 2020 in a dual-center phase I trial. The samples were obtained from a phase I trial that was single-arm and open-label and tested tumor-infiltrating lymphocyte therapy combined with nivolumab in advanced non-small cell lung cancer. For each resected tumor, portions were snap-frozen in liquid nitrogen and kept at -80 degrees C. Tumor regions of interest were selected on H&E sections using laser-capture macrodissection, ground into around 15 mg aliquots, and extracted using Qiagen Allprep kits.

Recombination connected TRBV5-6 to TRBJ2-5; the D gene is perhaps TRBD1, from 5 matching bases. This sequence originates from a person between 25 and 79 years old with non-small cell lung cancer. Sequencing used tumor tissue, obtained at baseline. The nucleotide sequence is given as TGTGCCAGCAGCAGACACAGGGAGACCCAGTACTTC. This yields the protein CASSRHRETQYF.